The sequence of this TCR beta chain was determined in a study of cytomegalovirus exposure and HLA in healthy donors. Findings and caveats of the study: Reported results showed that the classifier diagnosed cytomegalovirus status with high specificity and sensitivity. Researchers counted roughly 150 TCR beta chains as cytomegalovirus-associated. Most observed TCR sequences were rare, whereas some public TCRs were detected in many donors.

About this clone: What it binds is not known.

The donors were in the approximately 130-subject validation cohort; that cohort was separate from the approximately 700-subject first cohort. In germline, CDR1 is MDHEN, CDR2 SYDVKM. The CDR3 is made up of 17 amino acids. Losses at the gene ends were 2 bases for V and 3 bases for J; bases not matched to a gene: 8. Measured with immunoSEQ multiplex PCR; TCRdb has only the in-frame clones, and not every one. The data show about 240,000 clones, with about 90% seen just once and roughly 1.2% held by the top ten. This sequence was found in a woman aged 25 to 39 in good health and CMV-seropositive. The chain carries TRBV28 and TRBJ1-5; 9 nucleotides line up with TRBD1. Sequencing was done on a sample of PBMCs. The DNA of the CDR3 is TGTGCCAGCAGTTTAGGGACAGGGAGGGATCACAATCAGCCCCAGCATTTT. This gives the protein CASSLGTGRDHNQPQHF.